The 3 T cell receptor beta chains presented below share a single source sample, sequenced in a study of naive and memory T cell subsets. A UMI-containing oligonucleotide was joined by 3' ligation to the TCR cDNA template. Four PCR rounds used nested alpha and beta constant region primers plus the SP2 primer. TCRdb independently ran MiXCR on the 5' RACE reads; one entry per CDR3 protein. The sample has approximately 49,000 distinct CDR3 sequences; about 4.8% are singletons. The receptors shown here come from a female donor in good health.

This clonotype was seen ten or more times. V and J are TRBV6-1 and TRBJ2-2; the D gene is possibly TRBD1 (6 bases). CDR1 is MNHNS and CDR2 is SASEGT in the germline V gene. Trimming stripped 6 bases from V and 4 bases from J, with 15 bases between. The CDR3 is 15 amino acids. The chain's CDR3 is CASRGDIGITGELFF. The CDR3 DNA reads TGTGCCAGCAGGGGGGACATAGGAATCACCGGGGAGCTGTTTTTT.

This clonotype was counted ten times or more. The V gene is TRBV5-1, the J gene TRBJ2-7, with unresolved D. CDR3 length: 12 residues. Trimming pared 5 bases from V and 6 bases from J, leaving 12 bases between. Per germline, CDR1 SGHRS and CDR2 YFSETQ. The CDR3 spells CASSQFRSEQYF. In DNA, the CDR3 is TGCGCCAGCAGTCAGTTTCGCTCCGAGCAGTACTTC. Drawing the rest from reference TRBV5-1 and TRBJ2-7, the complete variable domain is KAGVTQTPRYLIKTRGQQVTLSCSPISGHRSVSWYQQTPGQGLQFLFEYFSETQRNKGNFPGRFSGRQFSNSRSEMNVSTLELGDSALYLCASSQFRSEQYFGPGTRLTVT.

This clonotype was seen many times. The chain is built from TRBV20-1 and TRBJ2-1; 7 nucleotides line up with TRBD2. J lost 3 bases, V lost 6 bases, and 5 bases had no gene match. The germline V gene encodes CDR1 DFQATT and CDR2 SNEGSKA (reference sequence). This CDR3 is 13 amino acids long. CDR3 sequence (DNA): TGCAGTGCGCCTACTAGCGACTACAATGAGCAGTTCTTC. The encoded protein is CSAPTSDYNEQFF.